Below, 10 T cell receptor beta chains from the same sample are listed, as sequenced in a study of cytotoxic CD8 clonotypes in ibrutinib-treated CLL. TCRdb's copy holds only in-frame clones and misses some; the assay was immunoSEQ multiplex PCR. The sample holds approximately 20,000 clones; roughly 80% are singletons and the top ten take around 6%. This sample comprised PBMCs, obtained before ibrutinib treatment. These receptors all stem from a human donor with chronic lymphocytic leukemia.

In this sample, this clone turned up a few times. The V and J genes are TRBV10-1 and TRBJ1-1, with D unclear. The CDR3 contains 8 residues. V was shortened by 6 bases and J by 11 bases, with 4 bases between the two germline ends. Germline CDR1 reads WNHNN; CDR2 reads SYGVQD (reference sequence). CDR3 loop: CASRPAFF. CDR3 in DNA: TGCGCCAGCAGACCTGCTTTCTTT.

The V and J genes are TRBV25-1 and TRBJ2-1; the match to TRBD1 covers 12 bases. CDR1 and CDR2 from the germline V gene are MGHDK and SYGVNS. This CDR3 contains 15 residues. With V trimmed by 6 bases and J by 4 bases, 4 bases remained unmatched. CDR3 region: CASREGQGAYNEQFF. The CDR3 nucleotides are TGTGCCAGCAGGGAGGGACAGGGGGCTTACAATGAGCAGTTCTTC.

This clone showed up just a few times. J is TRBJ1-1 and V is TRBV19; D remains ambiguous. Trimming took 1 base from V and 3 from J, leaving 12 bases between them. Looked up from germline, CDR1 is LNHDA and CDR2 is SQIVND (reference sequence). The CDR3 is 15 residues long. CDR3 coding DNA: TGTGCCAGTAGTATAGTAAGGGTGGAAGACACTGAAGCTTTCTTT. Residues: CASSIVRVEDTEAFF. Full variable domain (remainder filled in from reference TRBV19 and TRBJ1-1): DGGITQSPKYLFRKEGQNVTLSCEQNLNHDAMYWYRQDPGQGLRLIYYSQIVNDFQKGDIAEGYSVSREKKESFPLTVTSAQKNPTAFYLCASSIVRVEDTEAFFGQGTRLTVV.

In this sample, this clone turned up once. The chain links TRBV27 to TRBJ1-2; tentatively, D is TRBD1 (5 bases). V was shortened by 4 bases and J by 2 bases, with 11 bases between the two germline ends. The CDR3 contains 14 residues. Germline V gene sequence: CDR1 MNHEY, CDR2 SMNVEV (reference sequence). The CDR3, as DNA: TGTGCCAGCAGTTGGGGACGGGCAAACTATGGCTACACCTTC. It codes for CASSWGRANYGYTF.

V is TRBV4-3 and J is TRBJ2-3; D gene unclear. With 4 bases removed from V and 1 base from J, the gap between germline ends came to 9 bases. Germline lookup yields CDR1 LGHNA and CDR2 YSLEER. CDR3 length equals 14 residues. The CDR3 reads CASSRVLGTDTQYF. Here the CDR3 DNA reads TGCGCCAGCAGCCGGGTCCTAGGCACAGATACGCAGTATTTT.

The chain combines TRBV6-5 with TRBJ2-2; TRBD2 agrees at 11 bases. V dropped 4 bases and J dropped 6; count of bases not matched to a gene: 4. The CDR3 is 15 amino acids. The germline V gene has CDR1 MNHEY and CDR2 SVGAGI. The CDR3, as DNA: TGTGCCAGCAGTTCTAGCGGGGGGTTCCCCGGGGAGCTGTTTTTT. The encoded protein is CASSSSGGFPGELFF.

The chain uses TRBV9 and TRBJ2-1; D is unclear. Germline CDR1 is SGDLS and CDR2 is YYNGEE. The CDR3 runs to 14 residues. Trimming took 0 bases from V and 4 from J, leaving 8 bases between them. The CDR3 spells CASSVAANYNEQFF. CDR3 DNA sequence: TGTGCCAGCAGCGTAGCGGCAAATTACAATGAGCAGTTCTTC.

This chain joins TRBV19 and TRBJ2-1; D might be TRBD1 (6 bases). This CDR3 region has 14 residues. Germline V CDR1 and CDR2: LNHDA, SQIVND (reference sequence). V was trimmed by 1 base and J by 8 bases, leaving 12 bases between them. CDR3 DNA sequence: TGTGCCAGTAGTATAGGACAGGCACGCGATGAGCAGTTCTTC. It translates to CASSIGQARDEQFF.

This rearrangement joins TRBV9 to TRBJ2-3, with D perhaps matching TRBD2 (5 bases). Germline CDR1 SGDLS, CDR2 YYNGEE. V gave up 0 bases and J gave up 0 bases, with 11 bases separating them. This CDR3 has 16 amino acids. The CDR3 coding sequence is TGTGCCAGCAGCGTAGGAGCGGCGGGTAGCACAGATACGCAGTATTTT. Encoded protein: CASSVGAAGSTDTQYF.

V and J are TRBV30 and TRBJ1-2; 8 nucleotides agree with TRBD1. V lost 7 bases to trimming and J lost 4 bases; unmatched junction nucleotides: 5. The germline V gene encodes CDR1 GTSNPN and CDR2 SVGIG (reference sequence). This CDR3 is built from 12 residues. The CDR3 nucleotides read TGTGCCTCGACGGACAGGGTCTATGGCTACACCTTC. It yields the protein CASTDRVYGYTF.